A selection of T cell receptor beta chains follows, all from one sample in a study of blood T cell repertoires in COVID-19. TCRdb's table, derived via immunoSEQ multiplex PCR, lists solely in-frame clones and lacks some. Here the sample spans over 120,000 clones, 60% to 80% being singletons. Sequenced material: PBMCs or T cells enriched from blood (not recorded which). The source is a woman between 50 and 59 years old who had recovered from COVID-19. Both conserved end residues are part of each CDR3. A D gene is named only where the DNA matches it firmly. Size values are once, few and many counts, or a class for expanded clones, and some rows have none.

size,J,D,V,DNA,CDR3
-,TRBJ2-3,TRBD2,TRBV6-6,TGTGCCAGCAGTCCTCGTCCGCCGGGACTAGCGGGGGGAGATACGCAGTATTTT,CASSPRPPGLAGGDTQYF
-,TRBJ2-1,-,TRBV30,TGTGCCTGGAGTGGTATCCGCGGGGAGCAGTTCTTC,CAWSGIRGEQFF
-,TRBJ2-1,TRBD2,TRBV10-2,TGCGCCAGCATGTTTGGACTAGCGGGAGTCAATGAGCAGTTCTTC,CASMFGLAGVNEQFF
-,TRBJ1-3,-,TRBV5-5,TGTGCCAGCGGCCAAGTGGGAGCTGGAAACACCATATATTTT,CASGQVGAGNTIYF
-,TRBJ1-5,-,TRBV5-1,TGCGCGTCAAGGGAGGGGTATAGCAATCAGCCCCAGCATTTT,CASREGYSNQPQHF
-,TRBJ2-7,-,TRBV28,TGTGCCAGCAGTTTATTCCTGCTAGAGCAGTACTTC,CASSLFLLEQYF
-,TRBJ2-1,-,TRBV24-1,TGTGCCACCAGTGATTTGCAGGGAGGGGGCAATGAGCAGTTCTTC,CATSDLQGGGNEQFF
-,TRBJ2-1,TRBD2,TRBV3-1/TRBV3-2,TGTGCCAGCAGCCCCCGACTAGCGGGAGAGGGTGAGCAGTTCTTC,CASSPRLAGEGEQFF
few,TRBJ2-4,-,TRBV28,TGTGCCAGCAGTTCTTTACAGGACGTCAAAAACATTCAGTACTTC,CASSSLQDVKNIQYF
-,TRBJ2-3,-,TRBV5-1,TGCGCCAGCAGCCTGGCCCCGTCAGTTATCGGGTCAGATACGCAGTATTTT,CASSLAPSVIGSDTQYF
-,TRBJ2-6,TRBD1,TRBV5-1,TGCGCCAGCAGCTTGGCCGGGACAGGGGGCTCCGGGGCCAACGTCCTGACTTTC,CASSLAGTGGSGANVLTF
few,TRBJ1-1,-,TRBV9,TGTGCCAGCTCTGAAGGGGTGAGAACTGAAGCTTTCTTT,CASSEGVRTEAFF
-,TRBJ2-2,TRBD2,TRBV24-1,TGTGCCACCAGTGATTATAGCGGGAGAATCGGGGAGCTGTTTTTT,CATSDYSGRIGELFF
-,TRBJ2-1,-,TRBV27,TGTGCCAGCAGTTCTCAGGGATGGTCCTACAATGAGCAGTTCTTC,CASSSQGWSYNEQFF
-,TRBJ1-6,-,TRBV5-1,TGCGCCAGCACGGGAGGAACCAATTCACCCCTCCACTTT,CASTGGTNSPLHF
-,TRBJ1-1,TRBD1,TRBV5-6,TGTGCCAGCAGCACAACAGGACAGGGGAACACTGAAGCTTTCTTT,CASSTTGQGNTEAFF
-,TRBJ2-3,TRBD2,TRBV9,TGTGCCAGCAGCGCGGGACTAGCGGGAGTAGATACGCAGTATTTT,CASSAGLAGVDTQYF
few,TRBJ1-6,-,TRBV5-5,TGTGCCAGCAGCCTGACGCTAGTTGCTAATTCACCCCTCCACTTT,CASSLTLVANSPLHF